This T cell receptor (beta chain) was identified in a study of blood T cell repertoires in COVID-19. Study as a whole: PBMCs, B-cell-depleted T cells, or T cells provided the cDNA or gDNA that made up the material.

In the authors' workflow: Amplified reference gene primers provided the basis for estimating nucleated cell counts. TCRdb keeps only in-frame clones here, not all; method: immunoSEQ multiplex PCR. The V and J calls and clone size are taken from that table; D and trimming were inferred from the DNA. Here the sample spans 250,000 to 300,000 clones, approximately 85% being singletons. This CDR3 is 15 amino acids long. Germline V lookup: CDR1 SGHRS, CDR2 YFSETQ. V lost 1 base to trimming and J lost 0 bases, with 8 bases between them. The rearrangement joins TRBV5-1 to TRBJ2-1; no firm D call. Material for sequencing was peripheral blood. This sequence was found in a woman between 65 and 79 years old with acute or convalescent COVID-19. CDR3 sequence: CASSLISSSYNEQFF. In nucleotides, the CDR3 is TGCGCCAGCAGCTTGATTTCCAGCTCCTACAATGAGCAGTTCTTC.